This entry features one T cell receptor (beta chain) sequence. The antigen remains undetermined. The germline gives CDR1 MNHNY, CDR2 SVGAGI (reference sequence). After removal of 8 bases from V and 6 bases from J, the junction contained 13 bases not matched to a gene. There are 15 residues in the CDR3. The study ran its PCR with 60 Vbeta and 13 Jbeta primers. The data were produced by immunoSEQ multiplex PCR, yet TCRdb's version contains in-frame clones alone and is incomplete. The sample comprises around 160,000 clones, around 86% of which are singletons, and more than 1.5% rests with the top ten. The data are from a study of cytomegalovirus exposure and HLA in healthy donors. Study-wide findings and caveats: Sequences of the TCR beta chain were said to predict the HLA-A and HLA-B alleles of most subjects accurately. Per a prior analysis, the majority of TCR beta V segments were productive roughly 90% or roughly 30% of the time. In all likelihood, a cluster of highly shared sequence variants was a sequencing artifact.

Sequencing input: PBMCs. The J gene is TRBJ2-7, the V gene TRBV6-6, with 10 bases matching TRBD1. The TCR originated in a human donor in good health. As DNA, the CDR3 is TGTGCCAGCGGATCCGACAGGGGGCGATTGATCGAGCAGTACTTC. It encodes CASGSDRGRLIEQYF.